The 5 T cell receptor beta chains in this list originate from one sample, sequenced in a study of OX40 agonist ivuxolimab in advanced cancers. Sequencing was performed with immunoSEQ multiplex PCR; in TCRdb, only in-frame clones are kept and a portion is missing. This table holds some 66,000 clones, 75% to 90% found once. The sequencing used CD4+ or CD8+ T cells sorted from blood, collected in a trial of the OX40 agonist ivuxolimab. These receptors originate from an adult with an advanced solid tumor such as melanoma, head and neck, liver or kidney cancer.

The rearrangement uses TRBV5-8 and TRBJ2-4; 8 bases are a match to TRBD1. The V segment lost 1 base and the J segment 7 bases; nucleotides outside the gene matches: 10. The CDR3 consists of 16 residues. Germline values: CDR1 SGHTS, CDR2 YDEGEE. Written as DNA, the CDR3 is TGTGCCAGCAGCTTGTCGCAGGGGGCAAGTAGTAACATTCAGTACTTC. Its translation is CASSLSQGASSNIQYF.

This clone was found once. J is TRBJ1-1 and V is TRBV19, with D unresolved. Per the germline V gene, CDR1 is LNHDA and CDR2 is SQIVND (reference sequence). The CDR3 is 16 amino acids. V lost 1 base, J lost 4 bases, and 16 bases lay in between. The CDR3 region has the DNA TGTGCCAGTAGTATAGCAACTCCAAGGGCGGGCACTGAAGCTTTCTTT. Translating it yields CASSIATPRAGTEAFF.

This rearrangement joins TRBV19 to TRBJ2-1, with 12 bases matching TRBD2. V dropped 3 bases and J dropped 4; count of bases not matched to a gene: 10. Germline loops: CDR1 LNHDA, CDR2 SQIVND (reference sequence). This CDR3 region has 18 residues. The CDR3 DNA reads as TGTGCCAGTAGTATGAGGGAGCTAGCGGGAGGGATATACAATGAGCAGTTCTTC. Translation: CASSMRELAGGIYNEQFF.

The chain's CDR3 is CAISDPRQGAQSVYEQYF. Written as DNA, the CDR3 is TGTGCCATCAGTGACCCACGACAGGGGGCTCAATCCGTCTACGAGCAGTACTTC. The rearrangement uses TRBV10-3 and TRBJ2-7, with 10 bases matching TRBD1. CDR1 and CDR2 from the germline V gene are ENHRY and SYGVKD. The CDR3 is 18 amino acids. The ends lost 3 bases at V and 3 bases at J; junction bases unmatched: 14.

The rearrangement uses TRBV19 and TRBJ1-5; no firm D call. V was pared by 1 base and J by 3 bases, with 10 bases between. The CDR3 loop spans 15 amino acids. Germline V lookup: CDR1 LNHDA, CDR2 SQIVND (reference sequence). For the CDR3, the DNA is TGTGCCAGTAGTATAGGTACGGGATTCAATCAGCCCCAGCATTTT. Its protein is CASSIGTGFNQPQHF. Drawing the rest from reference TRBV19 and TRBJ1-5, the complete variable domain is DGGITQSPKYLFRKEGQNVTLSCEQNLNHDAMYWYRQDPGQGLRLIYYSQIVNDFQKGDIAEGYSVSREKKESFPLTVTSAQKNPTAFYLCASSIGTGFNQPQHFGDGTRLSIL.